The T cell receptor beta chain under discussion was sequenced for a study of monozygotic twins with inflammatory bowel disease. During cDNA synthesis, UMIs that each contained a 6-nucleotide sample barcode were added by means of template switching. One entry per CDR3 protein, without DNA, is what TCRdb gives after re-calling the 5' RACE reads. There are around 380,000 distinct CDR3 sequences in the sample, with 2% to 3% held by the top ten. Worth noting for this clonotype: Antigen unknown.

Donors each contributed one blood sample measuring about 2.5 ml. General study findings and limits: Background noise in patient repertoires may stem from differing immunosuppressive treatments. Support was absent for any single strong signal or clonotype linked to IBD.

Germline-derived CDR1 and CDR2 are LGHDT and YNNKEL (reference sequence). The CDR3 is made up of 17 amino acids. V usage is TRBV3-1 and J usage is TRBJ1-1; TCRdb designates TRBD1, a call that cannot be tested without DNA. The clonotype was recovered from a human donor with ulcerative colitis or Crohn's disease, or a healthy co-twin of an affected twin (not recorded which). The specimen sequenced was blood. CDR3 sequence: CASSQVRTGAQNTEAFF.